This TCR beta chain was profiled in a study of T cell responses to AZD1222 COVID-19 vaccine. Measured with immunoSEQ multiplex PCR; TCRdb has only the in-frame clones, and not every one. The table lists 150,000 or so clones, about 90% of them singletons, with around 5.5% in the top ten. The CDR3 covers 14 residues. Germline lookup yields CDR1 SGHRS and CDR2 YFSETQ. The V and J ends lost 0 bases and 6 bases respectively, with 12 bases between them. General study findings and limits: At baseline, seropositivity was found in only five or six AZD1222 recipients. Clonal diversity was possibly underestimated, and the donors were mostly white British, with more females.

Concerning this clone itself: Its target is unknown.

The sample was peripheral blood, taken on day 0 of AZD1222 vaccination. This chain joins TRBV5-1 and TRBJ1-2; D gene unclear. The receptor was derived from an adult in good health. DNA of the CDR3: TGCGCCAGCAGCTTGGCCCACTATCGTGATGGCTACACCTTC. It encodes CASSLAHYRDGYTF.